The present T cell receptor beta chain was sequenced within a study of blood T cell repertoires in COVID-19. Looking at the study overall: Samples taken during acute and convalescent COVID-19 were collected in the United States, Italy and Spain.

Method: immunoSEQ multiplex PCR; TCRdb's copy keeps in-frame clones and lacks some. Here the sample spans more than 150,000 clones, almost 85% being singletons. CDR1 is SGHRS, CDR2 YFSETQ, per germline. The length of the CDR3 is 14 residues. Trimming removed 3 bases at V and 0 bases at J, with 10 bases between. Sequencing was carried out using PBMCs or T cells enriched from blood (not recorded which). This clonotype was sampled from a man aged 45 to 65 who had recovered from COVID-19. The rearrangement links TRBV5-1 to TRBJ2-7; weak D call: TRBD2 (5 bases). The CDR3 DNA is TGCGCCAGCAGCTCGGCTGGGAGCTCCTACGAGCAGTACTTC. Encoded protein: CASSSAGSSYEQYF.